The 15 T cell receptor beta chains below come from one sample, sequenced in a study of vaccination and CD4 T cells after COVID-19. Cultured CD4+ T cell DNA underwent sequencing with the Oncomine TCR Beta short-read assay. MiXCR, run by TCRdb on the PCR reads, gives a single entry per CDR3 protein. In the table there are 16,000 or so distinct CDR3 sequences, 44% of which are singletons. Described time point: late sampling 161 to 241 days after vaccination in a few convalescent patients. Treatment of the sample: approximately 10-day PBMC culture with coronavirus spike peptide pools or control peptides (ViraFEST assay). Their antigens remain unidentified. The starting material was CD4+ T cells from blood, cultured in vitro, obtained about 7 months after SARS-CoV-2 vaccination. All receptors come from a human donor who had recovered from COVID-19.

The chain employs TRBV7-2 and TRBJ1-5; D unresolved. Trimming left V 7 bases short and J 0 bases short, with 7 bases between. This CDR3 contains 13 residues. Germline CDR1 and CDR2: SGHTA and FQGNSA. For the CDR3, the DNA is TGTGCCAGCACACAGAATAGCAATCAGCCCCAGCATTTT. Protein product: CASTQNSNQPQHF.

The V call is TRBV28, the J call TRBJ1-6; D possibly corresponds to TRBD1 (5 bases). Between the trimmed V and J ends, which lost 5 bases and 2 bases, there was a span of 13 bases. The CDR3 sequence is 16 residues long. Per germline, CDR1 MDHEN and CDR2 SYDVKM. CDR3 coding DNA: TGTGCCAGCAGTAAACCAGCAGGGCCCTATAATTCACCCCTCCACTTT. This sequence encodes CASSKPAGPYNSPLHF.

CDR3 sequence: CSAWTGRVYEQYF. The CDR3 DNA reads as TGCAGTGCTTGGACAGGGCGGGTCTACGAGCAGTACTTC. The rearrangement links TRBV20-1 to TRBJ2-7; 8 positions match TRBD1. Germline assignment: CDR1 DFQATT and CDR2 SNEGSKA (reference sequence). The V segment lost 5 bases and the J segment 3 bases; nucleotides outside the gene matches: 6. This CDR3 is 13 amino acids long.

V and J are TRBV19 and TRBJ2-5, with 8 bases that match TRBD2. V trimming: 4 bases; J trimming: 7 bases; junction bases outside the gene matches: 5. This CDR3 comprises 13 residues. From germline, CDR1 is LNHDA and CDR2 SQIVND (reference sequence). The CDR3 DNA sequence: TGTGCCAGTAGTACCACACGGGGGGGGACCCAGTACTTC. Protein sequence: CASSTTRGGTQYF.

This clonotype has only one observation. The chain carries TRBV2 and TRBJ1-1; D is uncertain. This CDR3 has 11 amino acids. Germline lookup yields CDR1 SNHLY and CDR2 FYNNEI. Trimming shortened V by 7 bases and J by 10 bases, and 13 bases separated the two germline ends. DNA of the CDR3: TGTGCCAGCACCATCAGCTCCCGAGCTTTCTTT. It encodes CASTISSRAFF.

The gene calls are TRBV12-3 or TRBV12-4 and TRBJ1-1, with a weak D call TRBD1 (6 bases). V was trimmed by 6 bases and J by 4 bases, leaving 12 bases between them. The CDR3 loop spans 13 amino acids. The CDR3 coding sequence is TGTGCCAGCAGGATACGAGGGGGCACTGAAGCTTTCTTT. Translated: CASRIRGGTEAFF.

This clonotype was seen a single time. The rearrangement uses TRBV20-1 and TRBJ1-3; no reliable D call. Germline loops: CDR1 DFQATT, CDR2 SNEGSKA (reference sequence). CDR3 size: 14 residues. Trimming removed 2 bases from V and 0 bases from J, with 8 bases in between. In DNA, the CDR3 is TGCAGTGCTAGAAACGCTCGCTCTGGAAACACCATATATTTT. Translated, it gives CSARNARSGNTIYF.

The chain uses TRBV20-1 and TRBJ2-3; D uncertain. Germline V CDR1 and CDR2: DFQATT, SNEGSKA (reference sequence). V was shortened by 4 bases and J by 1 base, with 15 bases between the two germline ends. The CDR3 has 15 amino acids. The chain's CDR3 is CSAISRLARTDTQYF. CDR3 nucleotide sequence: TGCAGTGCTATTAGCCGGTTGGCGCGCACAGATACGCAGTATTTT.

V usage is TRBV20-1 and J usage is TRBJ2-7; TRBD2 aligns across 11 bases. This CDR3 comprises 15 residues. Germline V gene sequence: CDR1 DFQATT, CDR2 SNEGSKA (reference sequence). The ends lost 5 bases at V and 2 bases at J; junction bases unmatched: 8. CDR3 region: CSAPRTSGPPYEQYF. The CDR3 DNA follows: TGCAGTGCTCCCAGGACTAGCGGGCCCCCCTACGAGCAGTACTTC.

This chain joins TRBV20-1 and TRBJ2-2; D perhaps matches TRBD2 (5 bases). The V and J ends lost 6 bases and 5 bases respectively, with 16 bases between them. CDR1 and CDR2 (germline): DFQATT, SNEGSKA (reference sequence). The CDR3 runs to 14 residues. The CDR3 spells CSARKGAHTGELFF. As DNA, the CDR3 is TGCAGTGCGCGGAAGGGAGCGCATACCGGGGAGCTGTTTTTT.

This chain connects TRBV24-1 to TRBJ2-6, with 8 positions matching TRBD1. The CDR3 totals 18 residues. The V gene end was trimmed by 12 bases and the J gene end by 2 bases; junction bases not matched to a gene: 17. Per the germline V gene, CDR1 is KGHDR and CDR2 is SFDVKD. The CDR3 here is CASGSGGTGQTGANVLTF. The CDR3 DNA sequence: TGTGCCTCGGGAAGTGGGGGGACAGGACAAACTGGGGCCAACGTCCTGACTTTC.

This clonotype was counted between two and nine times. This chain uses TRBV7-6 with TRBJ2-3; D is unresolved. The V end lost 1 base, the J end lost 5 bases, and 7 bases lay between the germline ends. CDR1 and CDR2 from the germline V gene are SGHVS and FNYEAQ. CDR3 size: 13 residues. CDR3 sequence (DNA): TGTGCCAGCAGCTTAGTACGCTTAGATACGCAGTATTTT. Its protein is CASSLVRLDTQYF.

This clonotype was seen a single time. This chain joins TRBV19 and TRBJ2-1; 9 bases match TRBD1. Germline loops: CDR1 LNHDA, CDR2 SQIVND (reference sequence). This CDR3 contains 13 residues. After removal of 6 bases from V and 11 bases from J, the junction contained 8 bases not matched to a gene. This CDR3 reads CASSRDRVDKQFF. In nucleotides, the CDR3 is TGTGCCAGTAGCCGGGACAGGGTGGATAAGCAGTTCTTC. Combining the CDR3 with reference TRBV19 and TRBJ2-1 gives the whole variable domain DGGITQSPKYLFRKEGQNVTLSCEQNLNHDAMYWYRQDPGQGLRLIYYSQIVNDFQKGDIAEGYSVSREKKESFPLTVTSAQKNPTAFYLCASSRDRVDKQFFGPGTRLTVL.

This clonotype came up a few times. V gene TRBV5-1 combines with J gene TRBJ2-5, with 8 positions matching TRBD2. CDR3 length: 16 amino acids. Germline loops: CDR1 SGHRS, CDR2 YFSETQ. V lost 0 bases to trimming and J lost 4 bases; unmatched junction nucleotides: 8. This CDR3 is CASSLDPGGVGETQYF. The CDR3 DNA sequence: TGCGCCAGCAGCTTGGATCCGGGAGGGGTAGGAGAGACCCAGTACTTC.

This clonotype was observed a few times. The CDR3 bases are TGTGCCAGCAGTGGACAGGCTCTGAACACTGAAGCTTTCTTT. It specifies CASSGQALNTEAFF. V gene TRBV6-1 combines with J gene TRBJ1-1, with D tentatively TRBD1 (6 bases). Germline-derived CDR1 and CDR2 are MNHNS and SASEGT. The CDR3 has 14 amino acids. Trimming pared 4 bases from V and 0 bases from J, leaving 9 bases between.